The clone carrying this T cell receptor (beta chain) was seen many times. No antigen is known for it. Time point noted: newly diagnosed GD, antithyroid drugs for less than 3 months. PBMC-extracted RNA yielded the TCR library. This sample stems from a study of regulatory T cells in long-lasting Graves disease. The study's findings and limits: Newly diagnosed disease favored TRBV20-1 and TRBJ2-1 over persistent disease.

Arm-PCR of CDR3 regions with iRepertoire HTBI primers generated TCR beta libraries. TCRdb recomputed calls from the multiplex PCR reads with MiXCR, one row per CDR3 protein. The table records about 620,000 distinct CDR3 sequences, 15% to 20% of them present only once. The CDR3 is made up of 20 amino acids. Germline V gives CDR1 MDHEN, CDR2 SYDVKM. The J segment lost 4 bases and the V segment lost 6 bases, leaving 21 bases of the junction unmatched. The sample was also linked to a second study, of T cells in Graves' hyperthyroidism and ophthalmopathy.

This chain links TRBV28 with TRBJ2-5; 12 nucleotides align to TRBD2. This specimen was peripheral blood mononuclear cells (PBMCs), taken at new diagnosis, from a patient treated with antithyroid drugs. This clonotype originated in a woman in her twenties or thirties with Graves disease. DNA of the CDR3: TGTGCCAGCAGCCTTGAGGGCTGGGAGATTACTAGCGGGAGGCGAGAGACCCAGTACTTC. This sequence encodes CASSLEGWEITSGRRETQYF.